These T cell receptor beta chains were read from a single sample in a study of blood T cell repertoires in COVID-19. Sequencing was performed with immunoSEQ multiplex PCR; in TCRdb, only in-frame clones are kept and a portion is missing. The sample carries around 240,000 clones, approximately 90% recorded once. The material sequenced was PBMCs or T cells enriched from blood (not recorded which). The receptors stem from a man aged 50-60 years who had been exposed to COVID-19. Both conserved end residues are part of each CDR3. The order of the fields is V gene, clone size, J gene, CDR3 protein. Only some rows state a clone size, as once, few, many or a class for expanded clones.

>TRBV7-9|NA|TRBJ1-5
CASRQGYQPQHF
>TRBV27|NA|TRBJ2-3
CASSLSPPGTDTQYF
>TRBV28|NA|TRBJ1-2
CASKGPATDTGDIGPRRTGGYTF
>TRBV28|NA|TRBJ1-5
CATITLRDTSNQPQHF
>TRBV7-8|NA|TRBJ1-1
CASSFDRQGEAFF
>TRBV6-1|NA|TRBJ1-5
CASSESDSTNQPQHF
>TRBV12-5|NA|TRBJ2-1
CASGEGSAGGTDEQFF
>TRBV3-1/TRBV3-2|NA|TRBJ2-6
CASSQYTGTGPGANVLTF
>TRBV6-5|NA|TRBJ1-1
CASSPDRPTEAFF
>TRBV15|NA|TRBJ2-3
CATSRGQSSLTDTQYF
>TRBV5-1|NA|TRBJ1-2
CASSLGTGDYGYTF
>TRBV7-3|NA|TRBJ1-1
CASSSDTINTEAFF
>TRBV7-2|NA|TRBJ2-7
CASSFGTGDEEQYF
>TRBV18|once|TRBJ1-5
CASSPRQSDQPQHF
>TRBV6-4|NA|TRBJ1-5
CASSEYQDQPQHF
>TRBV29-1|NA|TRBJ1-4
CSAKDRGLDNEKLFF
>TRBV11-3|NA|TRBJ1-2
CASSLDRRDRELYGYTF